These 27 T cell receptor beta chains share one sample of origin, sequenced in a study of lymphopenia after photon versus proton radiotherapy. Only in-frame clones appear in the TCRdb table, and some are missing; sequencing was by immunoSEQ multiplex PCR. The table lists about 62,000 clones, approximately 90% of them singletons, with over 10% in the top ten. The sequenced sample was peripheral blood, obtained from a patient treated with proton-based radiotherapy. The source is a man aged 80 or over with esophageal cancer.

This clone occurred once. This chain links TRBV7-2 with TRBJ1-5, with D perhaps matching TRBD1 (6 bases). The V end lost 0 bases, the J end lost 6 bases, and 15 bases lay between the germline ends. Per germline, CDR1 SGHTA and CDR2 FQGNSA. CDR3 length equals 16 residues. The CDR3, as DNA: TGTGCCAGCAGCTTAGCCAGGGGCGTGGGTGGTCAGCCCCAGCATTTT. This encodes CASSLARGVGGQPQHF.

The chain combines TRBV2 with TRBJ1-5; D is uncertain. This CDR3 comprises 14 residues. Trimming took off 3 bases at V and 7 bases at J, with 13 bases between the two ends. CDR1 and CDR2 (germline): SNHLY, FYNNEI. The CDR3 DNA is TGTGCCAGCAGTGAGAGAACCCTATACCAGCCCCAGCATTTT. This encodes CASSERTLYQPQHF. The variable domain in full, completed from reference TRBV2 and TRBJ1-5, reads EPEVTQTPSHQVTQMGQEVILRCVPISNHLYFYWYRQILGQKVEFLVSFYNNEISEKSEIFDDQFSVERPDGSNFTLKIRSTKLEDSAMYFCASSERTLYQPQHFGDGTRLSIL.

This rearrangement joins TRBV30 to TRBJ1-4; tentatively, D is TRBD1 (6 bases). Trimming took off 3 bases at V and 8 bases at J, with 19 bases between the two ends. The CDR3 spans 15 residues. The germline gives CDR1 GTSNPN, CDR2 SVGIG (reference sequence). The CDR3 DNA reads TGTGCCTGGAGCGGGGGCGCTTCTGAAGGGGAAAAACTGTTTTTT. Translated, it gives CAWSGGASEGEKLFF.

The DNA for the CDR3 is TGTGCCAGCAGCTTAGACGTCCAGAGACATCAGCCCCAGCATTTT. It encodes CASSLDVQRHQPQHF. This chain joins TRBV7-2 and TRBJ1-5, with D uncertain. This CDR3 spans 15 amino acids. V shed 1 base and J shed 5 bases, with 12 bases lying between them. Germline CDR1 SGHTA, CDR2 FQGNSA.

The chain is built from TRBV29-1 and TRBJ2-7, with a possible D match to TRBD1 (5 bases). The germline V and J ends were trimmed by 3 bases and 3 bases, with 9 bases remaining between them. Germline V gene lookup returns CDR1 SQVTM and CDR2 ANQGSEA. The length of the CDR3 is 12 residues. The CDR3 nucleotides are TGCAGCGTTGAGACAGCTAGCTACGAGCAGTACTTC. This translates into CSVETASYEQYF.

This chain joins TRBV18 and TRBJ2-7; 8 nucleotides align to TRBD1. V shed 4 bases and J 0 bases; nucleotides not matched to a gene: 8. The CDR3 totals 16 residues. Germline values: CDR1 KGHSH, CDR2 LQKENI. CDR3 nucleotide sequence: TGTGCCAGCTCACGAGGGACAGGTGACCTCTCCTACGAGCAGTACTTC. This gives the protein CASSRGTGDLSYEQYF.

A single count supports this clone. The chain is built from TRBV7-6 and TRBJ2-6; D perhaps matches TRBD2 (5 bases). Germline loops: CDR1 SGHVS, CDR2 FNYEAQ. V was shortened by 1 base and J by 1 base, with 8 bases between the two germline ends. The CDR3 length is 16 residues. The CDR3 DNA is TGTGCCAGCAGCTTAGTCCGGGGTTCTGGGGCCAACGTCCTGACTTTC. It translates to CASSLVRGSGANVLTF.

The chain couples TRBV6-5 to TRBJ2-5; perhaps D is TRBD1 or TRBD2 (5 bases each). This CDR3 comprises 15 residues. The V and J ends lost 5 bases and 3 bases respectively, with 16 bases between them. CDR1 and CDR2 from the germline V gene are MNHEY and SVGAGI. CDR3 amino acids: CASSRSGTSEETQYF. The CDR3 bases are TGTGCCAGCAGTAGATCCGGGACGAGTGAAGAGACCCAGTACTTC.

V is TRBV29-1 and J is TRBJ2-7; unclear D gene. The CDR3 has 13 amino acids. With 4 bases removed from V and 2 bases from J, the gap between germline ends came to 12 bases. In germline, CDR1 is SQVTM, CDR2 ANQGSEA. The CDR3 loop is CSVVPTTTYEQYF. CDR3 in DNA: TGCAGCGTTGTCCCGACAACCACCTACGAGCAGTACTTC.

In the case of this clone: Other DNA sequences in the sample encode the same CDR3. J is TRBJ2-3 and V is TRBV7-3; possible D gene TRBD2, 6 bases. CDR3 size: 14 residues. V was clipped by 5 bases and J by 4 bases, with 13 bases between them. Germline CDR1 and CDR2: SGHTA and FQGTGA. The CDR3 region is CASSLGLHADTQYF. The CDR3 nucleotides are TGTGCCAGCAGCCTAGGACTACACGCAGATACGCAGTATTTT.

The rearrangement joins TRBV2 to TRBJ2-5; tentatively, D is TRBD1 or TRBD2 (5 bases each). This CDR3 region has 11 residues. Germline V lookup: CDR1 SNHLY, CDR2 FYNNEI. Here the CDR3 reads CGGSLMETQYF. DNA for the CDR3: TGTGGGGGGTCGCTCATGGAGACCCAGTACTTC.

This sequence joins TRBV6-5 and TRBJ2-5; 7 bases align to TRBD1. The CDR3 has 14 amino acids. Germline trimming cut 6 bases from V and 2 bases from J; bases unmatched to any gene: 6. Germline loops: CDR1 MNHEY, CDR2 SVGAGI. The CDR3 is CASRGQTRQETQYF. The CDR3 DNA is TGTGCCAGCAGGGGACAGACTCGGCAAGAGACCCAGTACTTC.

J is TRBJ2-5 and V is TRBV12-5; D is unresolved. This CDR3 is 14 amino acids long. In germline, CDR1 is LGHNT, CDR2 FRNRAP. V lost 7 bases, J lost 1 base, and 13 bases lay in between. CDR3 nucleotides: TGTGCTAGTGCCGATGCGGTGCTCCAAGAGACCCAGTACTTC. Translating gives CASADAVLQETQYF.

V usage is TRBV5-4 and J usage is TRBJ2-5, with TRBD2 matching over 7 bases. The length of the CDR3 is 15 residues. Germline V lookup: CDR1 SGHNT, CDR2 YYREEE (reference sequence). Unmatched junction bases numbered 9, after V lost 3 bases and J lost 4 bases. The CDR3 DNA reads TGTGCCAGCAGCTCTGCCGGCGGACTAGGAGAGACCCAGTACTTC. This codes for CASSSAGGLGETQYF.

The chain combines TRBV2 with TRBJ1-2; no definite D call. CDR3 size: 12 residues. The germline V gene encodes CDR1 SNHLY and CDR2 FYNNEI. V lost 1 base, J lost 4 bases, and 4 bases lay in between. In nucleotides, the CDR3 is TGTGCCAGCAGTGAAGTTCTCTATGGCTACACCTTC. It codes for CASSEVLYGYTF.

The V call is TRBV7-6, the J call TRBJ2-1, with TRBD2 matching 7 bases. Unmatched junction bases numbered 7, after V lost 4 bases and J lost 4 bases. The CDR3 runs 15 residues. Germline V gene lookup returns CDR1 SGHVS and CDR2 FNYEAQ. The CDR3 loop is CASSSDPGGYNEQFF. CDR3 coding DNA: TGTGCCAGCAGCTCCGACCCGGGAGGTTACAATGAGCAGTTCTTC.

The chain employs TRBV29-1 and TRBJ1-2; D uncertain. V was shortened by 4 bases and J by 4 bases, with 7 bases between the two germline ends. This CDR3 has 11 amino acids. Germline-derived CDR1 and CDR2 are SQVTM and ANQGSEA. Here the CDR3 DNA reads TGCAGCGTTGGTGACGTCTATGGCTACACCTTC. Its protein product is CSVGDVYGYTF. The variable domain in full, with the rest retrieved from reference TRBV29-1 and TRBJ1-2, is SAVISQKPSRDICQRGTSLTIQCQVDSQVTMMFWYRQQPGQSLTLIATANQGSEATYESGFVIDKFPISRPNLTFSTLTVSNMSPEDSSIYLCSVGDVYGYTFGSGTRLTVV.

The chain joins TRBV6-5 to TRBJ1-5, with no clear D. V lost 5 bases to trimming and J lost 16 bases, with 21 bases between them. This CDR3 has 13 residues. Germline V gene lookup returns CDR1 MNHEY and CDR2 SVGAGI. The CDR3 region is CASSDNPDKYEHF. The CDR3 DNA follows: TGTGCCAGCAGTGATAACCCAGACAAGTACGAACATTTT.

This clone was counted once. The V gene is TRBV21-1, the J gene TRBJ2-7; no check of the table's D call, TRBD1, against the DNA was made. TRBV21-1 represents a pseudogene. The CDR3 length is 14 residues. The DNA of the CDR3 is TGTGCCAGCATCCGTCGGGACACCCCGAATGATCCGTACTTC. It translates to CASIRRDTPNDPYF.

As DNA, the CDR3 is TGTGCCAGCAGCGTGCGAGTGGGACAAGGGATTCAGTACTTC. Translated: CASSVRVGQGIQYF. The rearrangement links TRBV7-8 to TRBJ2-4; TRBD1 might be the D (6 bases). Trimming took 5 bases from V and 10 from J, leaving 18 bases between them. The CDR3 runs 14 residues. Germline V gene lookup returns CDR1 SGHVS and CDR2 FQNEAQ.

The chain carries TRBV27 and TRBJ1-3, with D possibly TRBD1 on 6 matching bases. The germline V gene has CDR1 MNHEY and CDR2 SMNVEV (reference sequence). V lost 0 bases to trimming and J lost 6 bases, with 12 bases between them. The CDR3 runs to 15 residues. The CDR3 loop reads CASSLSGGGANTIYF. CDR3 DNA sequence: TGTGCCAGCAGTTTATCGGGGGGGGGCGCAAACACCATATATTTT.

The chain has TRBV29-1 and TRBJ1-1; D unclear. In germline, CDR1 is SQVTM, CDR2 ANQGSEA. Trimming stripped 7 bases from V and 1 base from J, with 19 bases between. This CDR3 comprises 15 residues. The CDR3 spells CSATIGLSRNTEAFF. In DNA form, the CDR3 reads TGCAGCGCTACCATTGGACTGAGCCGGAACACTGAAGCTTTCTTT.

The rearrangement joins TRBV6-1 to TRBJ1-5; the match to TRBD1 covers 8 bases. The CDR3 consists of 16 residues. V shed 1 base and J 2 bases; nucleotides not matched to a gene: 4. Germline V gene sequence: CDR1 MNHNS, CDR2 SASEGT. The CDR3 bases are TGTGCCAGCAGTGAAGGGACAGGGAGTGGCAATCAGCCCCAGCATTTT. Translating gives CASSEGTGSGNQPQHF.

In this sample, this clone turned up once. The chain combines TRBV7-2 with TRBJ1-1; weak D call: TRBD1 (6 bases). Trimming removed 5 bases from V and 4 bases from J, with 14 bases in between. The CDR3 has 14 residues. Germline V gives CDR1 SGHTA, CDR2 FQGNSA. The CDR3 DNA sequence: TGTGCCAGCAGCATAGGGGGGAGTGGCACTGAAGCTTTCTTT. Residues: CASSIGGSGTEAFF.

The CDR3 DNA is TGTGCCAGCAGCACCCACCGAGGGTCCGGGGCCAACGTCCTGACTTTC. Its translation is CASSTHRGSGANVLTF. The V call is TRBV7-9, the J call TRBJ2-6, with a possible D match to TRBD2 (5 bases). V lost 5 bases and J lost 4, with 15 bases in between. This CDR3 region has 16 residues. In germline, CDR1 is SEHNR, CDR2 FQNEAQ (reference sequence).

This clone was observed a single time. The gene calls are TRBV19 and TRBJ2-7; the match to TRBD1 covers 7 bases. The germline V gene has CDR1 LNHDA and CDR2 SQIVND (reference sequence). The V and J ends lost 6 bases and 0 bases, in that order; junction bases with no gene match: 5. There are 14 residues in the CDR3. CDR3: CASSGQDLSYEQYF. The CDR3 bases are TGTGCCAGTAGCGGACAGGACCTCTCCTACGAGCAGTACTTC.

This rearrangement joins TRBV27 to TRBJ1-1; D may be TRBD1 (5 bases). The CDR3 contains 17 residues. Trimming stripped 1 base from V and 0 bases from J, with 15 bases between. Germline V gene lookup returns CDR1 MNHEY and CDR2 SMNVEV (reference sequence). CDR3 coding DNA: TGTGCCAGCAGTTTATTCTCAGGGCCCGAGATGAACACTGAAGCTTTCTTT. Encoded protein: CASSLFSGPEMNTEAFF.